One sample yielded the 2 T cell receptor beta chains listed below, sequenced in a study of neurological immune-mediated disorders (dated by TCRdb to the late 2010s). Preparation of the library involved 5' RACE. The sample was run on an Illumina HiSeq 2500. In TCRdb, the public reads were trimmed at Q25 with fastp and aligned with MiXCR, with productive beta chains retained. CDR3 protein duplicates are merged, each entry listing the most common genes and DNA. The sample includes tens of thousands of distinct CDR3 sequences, with 2.5% to 3% observed a single time. 0.9% to 1.4% of the sample is in the top ten clones. The material sequenced was PBMCs. These receptors all stem from a woman between 25 and 40 years old with multiple sclerosis.

This clonotype occurred many times. V usage is TRBV12-3 or TRBV12-4 and J usage is TRBJ2-7; D is unresolved. Deletions cut 1 base from V and 11 bases from J, with 21 bases between. This CDR3 has 15 residues. This CDR3 is CASSLGVRDSGTEYF. CDR3 nucleotides: TGTGCCAGCAGTTTAGGAGTAAGGGATTCGGGTACGGAGTACTTC.

In this sample, this clonotype turned up many times. The rearrangement joins TRBV24-1 to TRBJ1-5; a possible D gene is TRBD1 (5 bases). The CDR3 runs to 17 residues. Germline CDR1 is KGHDR and CDR2 is SFDVKD. Trimming shortened V by 2 bases and J by 0 bases, and 13 bases separated the two germline ends. CDR3 region: CATSDSGLGYSNQPQHF. The CDR3 DNA is TGTGCCACCAGTGATTCAGGGCTCGGCTATAGCAATCAGCCCCAGCATTTT.